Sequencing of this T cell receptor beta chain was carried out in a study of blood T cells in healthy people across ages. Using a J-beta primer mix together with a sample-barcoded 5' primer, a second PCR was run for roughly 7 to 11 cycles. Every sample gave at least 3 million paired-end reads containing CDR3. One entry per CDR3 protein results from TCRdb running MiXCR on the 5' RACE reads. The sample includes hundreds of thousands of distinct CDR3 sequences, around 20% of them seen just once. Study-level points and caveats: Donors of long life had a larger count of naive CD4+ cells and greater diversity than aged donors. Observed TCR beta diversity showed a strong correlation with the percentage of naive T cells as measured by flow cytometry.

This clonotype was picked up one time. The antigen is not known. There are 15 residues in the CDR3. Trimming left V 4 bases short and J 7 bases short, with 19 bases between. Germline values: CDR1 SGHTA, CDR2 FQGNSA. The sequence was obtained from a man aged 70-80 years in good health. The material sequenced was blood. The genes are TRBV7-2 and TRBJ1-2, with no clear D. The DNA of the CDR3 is TGTGCCAGCAGCTCCGCCGGGCTTGGCGGATTTGGCTACACCTTC. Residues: CASSSAGLGGFGYTF.